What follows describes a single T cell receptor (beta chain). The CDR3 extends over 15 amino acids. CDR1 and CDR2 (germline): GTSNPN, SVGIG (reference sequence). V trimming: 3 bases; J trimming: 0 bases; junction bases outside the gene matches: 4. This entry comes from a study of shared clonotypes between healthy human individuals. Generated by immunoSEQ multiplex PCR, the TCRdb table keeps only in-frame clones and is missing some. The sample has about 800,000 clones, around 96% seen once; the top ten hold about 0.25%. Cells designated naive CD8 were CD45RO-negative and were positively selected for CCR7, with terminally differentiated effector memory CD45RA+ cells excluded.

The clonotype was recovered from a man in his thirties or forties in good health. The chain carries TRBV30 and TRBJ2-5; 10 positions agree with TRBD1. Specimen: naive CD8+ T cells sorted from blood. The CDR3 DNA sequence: TGTGCCTGGAGCGTGGGACAGGGGTACCAAGAGACCCAGTACTTC. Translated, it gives CAWSVGQGYQETQYF. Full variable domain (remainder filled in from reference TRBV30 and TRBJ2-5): SQTIHQWPATLVQPVGSPLSLECTVEGTSNPNLYWYRQAAGRGLQLLFYSVGIGQISSEVPQNLSASRPQDRQFILSSKKLLLSDSGFYLCAWSVGQGYQETQYFGPGTRLLVL.